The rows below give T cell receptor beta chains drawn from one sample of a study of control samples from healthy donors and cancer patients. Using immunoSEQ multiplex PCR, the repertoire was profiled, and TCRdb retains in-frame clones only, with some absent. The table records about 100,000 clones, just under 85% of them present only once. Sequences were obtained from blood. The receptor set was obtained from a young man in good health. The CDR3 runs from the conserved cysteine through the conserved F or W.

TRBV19,CASAQGTSSYNEQFF
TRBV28,CASSFIAPRTAYEQYF
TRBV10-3,CAISGDQGPQEQFF
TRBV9,CASGSGATDTQYF
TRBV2,CASRVVMNTEAFF
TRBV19,CASTRDSPNSYEQYF
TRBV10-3,CAISSGTNEQFF
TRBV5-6,CASSSGDIYYEQYF
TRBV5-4,CASSLGRTAGTYQETQYF
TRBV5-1,CASSPRGIGELFF
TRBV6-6,CASSYDGDTEAFF
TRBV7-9,CASGTGREQYF
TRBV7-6,CASSFRLAGEHNEQFF
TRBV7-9,CASSPRGNTGELFF
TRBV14,CASSRLGAGNTIYF
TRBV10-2,CASSDIRVEQPQHF
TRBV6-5,CASSYQGLGYGYTF
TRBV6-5,CASSSLFGGYTF